This T cell receptor beta chain was identified in a study of cytomegalovirus exposure and HLA in healthy donors. At the level of the study: The roughly 110 validation repertoires were produced on the same platform as the 720 or so repertoires of the first cohort. This was reported in a later analysis. Study findings and constraints: Per published reports, the classifier diagnosed cytomegalovirus status with high specificity and sensitivity. The study labeled more than 150 TCR beta chains cytomegalovirus-associated. The finding came from a later analysis; first-cohort TCR clusters tended to co-occur in the roughly 110 validation repertoires.

Repertoires were generated with immunoSEQ multiplex PCR, while TCRdb's copy carries only in-frame clones and drops some. Of about 150,000 clones detected, approximately 86% appear once; the ten largest clones hold approximately 20%. CDR3 length: 11 residues. The V end was cut by 6 bases, the J end by 4 bases, with 7 bases between. CDR1 is KGHSH, CDR2 LQKENI, per germline. Worth noting for this clone: Its antigen is unidentified.

The sample consisted of PBMCs. The V gene is TRBV18, the J gene TRBJ2-7; D possibly corresponds to TRBD2 (5 bases). The clonotype comes from a young man in good health and CMV-seropositive. For the CDR3, the DNA is TGTGCCAGCTCTCCGGGGTACGAGCAGTACTTC. Translated: CASSPGYEQYF.